The clone carrying this TCR beta chain has only one observation. The target antigen is unknown. This sample was included in a study of cytomegalovirus exposure and HLA in healthy donors. Primers: 60 Vbeta forward and 13 Jbeta reverse. Profiling relied on immunoSEQ multiplex PCR, and the TCRdb table lists in-frame clones only, not all of them. The profile shows some 120,000 clones, around three quarters of them singletons. Findings of the study overall: Per a later analysis, about 17,000 TCR beta sequences showed association with HLA alleles at 0.05 false discovery rate. There were about 160 TCR beta chains listed as cytomegalovirus-associated. In an earlier analysis, productive rearrangement rates for most beta V segments clustered near 87% or 30%.

This receptor was obtained from a man aged 25-45 years in good health and CMV-seronegative. The sequencing input was PBMCs.

CDR3 loop: CASSKGYYGYTF. The CDR3 coding sequence is TGTGCCAGCAGTAAGGGGTACTATGGCTACACCTTC. The chain employs TRBV28 and TRBJ1-2, with a weak D call TRBD1 (5 bases). This CDR3 contains 12 residues. CDR1 and CDR2 (germline): MDHEN, SYDVKM. Trimming stripped 5 bases from V and 3 bases from J, with 7 bases between.